These T cell receptor beta chains were read from a single sample in a study of cytomegalovirus exposure and HLA in healthy donors. The method was immunoSEQ multiplex PCR; TCRdb's version includes in-frame clones alone and lacks a portion of them. The data show about 78,000 clones, about four fifths seen once. Sequencing was carried out using PBMCs. The receptors were sampled from a man aged 50-59 years in good health and CMV-seropositive. Both conserved end residues are part of each CDR3. Each record gives: J gene, clone size, D gene, V gene, CDR3 protein, CDR3 DNA. A D gene is named only where the DNA matches it firmly. Expanded clones get a size class; other rows say once, few or many, or leave the size out.

TRBJ1-4 | . | TRBD1 | TRBV5-4 | CASSWDRGTNEKLFF | TGTGCCAGCAGCTGGGACAGGGGGACTAATGAAAAACTGTTTTTT
TRBJ2-5 | once | TRBD1 | TRBV2 | CASISGTGSETQYF | TGTGCCAGCATCTCCGGGACAGGGAGTGAGACCCAGTACTTC
TRBJ1-4 | once | TRBD1 | TRBV7-8 | CASSLGTGGREKLFF | TGTGCCAGCAGCTTAGGGACAGGGGGTCGTGAAAAACTGTTTTTT
TRBJ2-7 | . | . | TRBV7-9 | CASSSAYEQYF | TGTGCCAGCAGCTCCGCATACGAGCAGTACTTC
TRBJ2-1 | . | TRBD1 | TRBV9 | CASSPTGGSYNEQFF | TGTGCCAGCAGCCCAACAGGGGGCTCCTACAATGAGCAGTTCTTC
TRBJ2-3 | . | TRBD1 | TRBV5-1 | CASGSGTGETDTQYF | TGCGCCAGCGGATCCGGGACAGGGGAAACAGATACGCAGTATTTT
TRBJ2-7 | . | TRBD2 | TRBV9 | CASSVGGSGRTYEQYF | TGTGCCAGCAGCGTAGGAGGGAGCGGGAGAACCTACGAGCAGTACTTC
TRBJ1-2 | . | TRBD1 | TRBV5-1 | CASSTTLDRAAGYTF | TGCGCCAGCAGCACGACCCTGGACAGGGCGGCTGGCTACACCTTC
TRBJ1-1 | . | TRBD1 | TRBV19 | CASSNRRTGGPEAFF | TGTGCCAGTAGTAACCGTCGGACAGGGGGTCCTGAAGCTTTCTTT
TRBJ1-1 | . | TRBD1 | TRBV19 | CASTPLDRGYTEAFF | TGTGCCAGTACCCCCTTGGACAGGGGTTACACTGAAGCTTTCTTT
TRBJ2-1 | . | TRBD2 | TRBV19 | CASSIAQGGYNEQFF | TGTGCCAGTAGTATCGCGCAGGGAGGGTACAATGAGCAGTTCTTC
TRBJ2-7 | . | . | TRBV27 | CASRGAPYYEQYF | TGTGCCAGCAGAGGGGCCCCCTACTACGAGCAGTACTTC
TRBJ1-5 | . | . | TRBV5-8 | CASSFRDQPQHF | TGTGCCAGCAGCTTCCGGGATCAGCCCCAGCATTTT
TRBJ1-1 | once | . | TRBV11-2 | CASSLEGRTTEAFF | TGTGCCAGCAGCTTAGAGGGGAGGACCACTGAAGCTTTCTTT
TRBJ2-3 | . | . | TRBV9 | CASSVDGGSTDTQYF | TGTGCCAGCAGCGTAGACGGCGGAAGCACAGATACGCAGTATTTT
TRBJ2-3 | once | TRBD1 | TRBV5-8 | CASSPGQGASTQYF | TGTGCCAGCAGCCCGGGACAGGGGGCCAGTACGCAGTATTTT
TRBJ1-5 | . | TRBD1 | TRBV2 | CASTRTGGAGQPQHF | TGTGCCAGCACTCGGACAGGGGGCGCGGGACAGCCCCAGCATTTT
TRBJ2-7 | . | . | TRBV9 | CASSPGGAHEQYF | TGTGCCAGCAGCCCCGGGGGAGCCCACGAGCAGTACTTC
TRBJ2-7 | . | . | TRBV30 | CAWSALKSRETYEQYF | TGTGCCTGGAGTGCACTGAAGTCTAGGGAGACCTACGAGCAGTACTTC
TRBJ1-4 | . | . | TRBV27 | CASSLSHTWREKLFF | TGTGCCAGCAGTTTATCGCACACCTGGAGGGAAAAACTGTTTTTT
TRBJ2-7 | . | . | TRBV4-1 | CASSQDVRQDAYEQYF | TGCGCCAGCAGCCAAGACGTTCGGCAGGATGCCTACGAGCAGTACTTC
TRBJ2-1 | . | . | TRBV12-5 | CASGSQGYTYDEQFF | TGTGCTAGTGGTTCCCAGGGATATACGTATGATGAGCAGTTCTTC
TRBJ2-3 | . | . | TRBV28 | CASTLSGDTQYF | TGTGCCAGCACCCTCTCCGGAGATACGCAGTATTTT
TRBJ2-1 | . | . | TRBV25-1 | CASRADEQFF | TGTGCCAGCAGGGCGGATGAGCAGTTCTTC
TRBJ2-5 | . | TRBD2 | TRBV27 | CASSLASGRPDF | TGTGCCAGCAGTTTGGCTAGCGGGAGGCCGGACTTC
TRBJ1-1 | . | . | TRBV19 | CASSMMKAAANTEAFF | TGTGCCAGTAGTATGATGAAGGCCGCGGCGAACACTGAAGCTTTCTTT
TRBJ2-7 | . | . | TRBV30 | CAWRPKQGPAYEQYF | TGTGCCTGGAGACCCAAGCAGGGGCCGGCCTACGAGCAGTACTTC
TRBJ2-7 | . | . | TRBV27 | CASRQGPIYEQYF | TGTGCCAGCAGGCAGGGGCCGATTTACGAGCAGTACTTC
TRBJ1-1 | . | . | TRBV30 | CAWSLLPRSEAFF | TGTGCCTGGAGTCTGCTCCCGAGGTCGGAAGCTTTCTTT
TRBJ2-3 | . | . | TRBV5-6 | CASSYRLAADTQYF | TGTGCCAGCAGCTACCGTTTGGCGGCAGATACGCAGTATTTT
TRBJ1-5 | . | . | TRBV7-9 | CSSSLSNQPQHF | TGTTCCAGCAGCTTGTCTAATCAGCCCCAGCATTTT
TRBJ2-1 | . | TRBD2 | TRBV10-3 | CAISVPSKRERNEQFF | TGCGCCATCAGTGTCCCTTCGAAGCGGGAACGCAATGAGCAGTTCTTC
TRBJ2-7 | . | TRBD1 | TRBV19 | CASSSPGQVLHEQYF | TGTGCCAGTAGTAGTCCGGGACAGGTTCTCCACGAGCAGTACTTC
TRBJ2-1 | . | . | TRBV27 | CASSLYVPQGGEQFF | TGTGCCAGCAGTTTATATGTTCCCCAGGGGGGCGAGCAGTTCTTC
TRBJ2-1 | . | . | TRBV7-2 | CASSSQIDPYNEQFF | TGTGCCAGCAGTAGCCAGATAGACCCTTACAATGAGCAGTTCTTC
TRBJ2-7 | . | . | TRBV30 | CAWSPERSRAQYF | TGTGCCTGGAGTCCCGAGCGATCGAGGGCGCAGTACTTC